The rows below give T cell receptor beta chains drawn from one sample of a study of long-term antiretroviral therapy in people with HIV. The protocol was immunoSEQ multiplex PCR, while the TCRdb copy is restricted to in-frame clones and leaves out a portion. This sample has 20,000 to 25,000 clones, with around 82% found just once. Sample: unsorted PBMCs, taken 1.5 years after starting antiretroviral therapy. These receptors came from a man between 25 and 39 years old with HIV. Both conserved end residues are part of each CDR3. D genes are given only for firm matches. The size entry is marked missing in some rows and otherwise reads once, few, many or a size class.

CDR3 DNA	CDR3 protein	clone size	D gene	V gene	J gene
TGCGCCAGCAGCCGACGACTAGCGGGAGGGTTGGACACCGGGGAGCTGTTTTTT	CASSRRLAGGLDTGELFF	-	TRBD2	TRBV4-3	TRBJ2-2
TGTGCCAGCAGCGGGGGGGGATCCGCCTACGAGCAGTACTTC	CASSGGGSAYEQYF	-	TRBD2	TRBV9	TRBJ2-7
TGTGCCAGTAGTATAAAAGGGGGGATGATCAATCAGCCCCAGCATTTT	CASSIKGGMINQPQHF	-	-	TRBV19	TRBJ1-5
TGTGCCAGCAGCTCCCCGGGTCTCCGGGGGGAAAAACTGTTTTTT	CASSSPGLRGEKLFF	-	-	TRBV7-9	TRBJ1-4
TGTGCCAGCCTGACACTGAGCTCCTACGAGCAGTACTTC	CASLTLSSYEQYF	-	-	TRBV2	TRBJ2-7
TGTGCCAGCAGTCCCGAAAACACTGAAGCTTTCTTT	CASSPENTEAFF	-	-	TRBV28	TRBJ1-1
TGTGCCAGCCGAACGGGACAGATCCAAGAGACCCAGTACTTC	CASRTGQIQETQYF	-	TRBD1	TRBV6-1	TRBJ2-5
TGTGCCTGGAGTGCCCCGCCGCCGAAAGCTTTCTTT	CAWSAPPPKAFF	-	-	TRBV30	TRBJ1-1
TGTGCCAGCAGTTTTGGACAGATAGGGACCGGGGAGCTGTTTTTT	CASSFGQIGTGELFF	-	-	TRBV27	TRBJ2-2
TGTGCCAGCAGCATTGACAGGGTAGGGGCTTTCTTT	CASSIDRVGAFF	-	TRBD1	TRBV11-2	TRBJ1-1
TGTGCCAGCAGTTTATCGGAAACCTCTGGAAACACCATATATTTT	CASSLSETSGNTIYF	-	-	TRBV27	TRBJ1-3
TGTGCCAGTAGTATAAAGGGCGGCCCGTGGGGCTACACCTTC	CASSIKGGPWGYTF	once	-	TRBV19	TRBJ1-2
TGCGCCAGCAGCCAAGATGGGGTGGGGGGGCCTGGCGAGCAGTACTTC	CASSQDGVGGPGEQYF	-	-	TRBV4-3	TRBJ2-7
TGTGCCAGCAGTACCCATCCTGGCACTGAAGCTTTCTTT	CASSTHPGTEAFF	-	-	TRBV6-5	TRBJ1-1
TGCAGCGTTGACGCGGGACAGGGTGTTCGGAACACTGAAGCTTTCTTT	CSVDAGQGVRNTEAFF	-	TRBD1	TRBV29-1	TRBJ1-1
TGTGCCAGCAGTGACGGTCTCGTGGGCGACGCAGATACGCAGTATTTT	CASSDGLVGDADTQYF	-	-	TRBV28	TRBJ2-3
TGTGCCTGCCGGGACCCAGCTAACTATGGCTACACCTTC	CACRDPANYGYTF	few	-	TRBV30	TRBJ1-2
TGTGCCAGCAGTGGGGGGGAGTGGGCCTCTGCAACTAATGAAAAACTGTTTTTT	CASSGGEWASATNEKLFF	-	-	TRBV6-1	TRBJ1-4
TGTGCCAGCAGCCAAGCCAGATCCTACGAGCAGTACTTC	CASSQARSYEQYF	-	-	TRBV4-2	TRBJ2-7
TGTGCCAGCAGAGAGGGGGGAGTCACGCCCCTCCACTTT	CASREGGVTPLHF	-	-	TRBV2	TRBJ1-6
TGTGCCAGCACCCAAGGCCTCGGGGGCAATCAGCCCCAGCATTTT	CASTQGLGGNQPQHF	few	-	TRBV6-6	TRBJ1-5
TGTGCCAGCAGTTATAAAGGTCCTAGCTCCTACGAGCAGTACTTC	CASSYKGPSSYEQYF	-	-	TRBV6-6	TRBJ2-7
TGTGCCAGCAGCTTGGGGGCAGAGCTTGAGGGCTACACCTTC	CASSLGAELEGYTF	-	-	TRBV5-4	TRBJ1-2
TGTGCCAGCACTACGGGGGCCGGCGAGCAGTACTTC	CASTTGAGEQYF	-	-	TRBV6-5	TRBJ2-7
TGCGCCAGCAGCTTGGTTGAGGGGGGCAAGAACGAGCAGTACTTC	CASSLVEGGKNEQYF	-	-	TRBV5-1	TRBJ2-7
TGTGCCACCACAACTAGCGGGGCCTCCTACGAGCAGTACTTC	CATTTSGASYEQYF	-	TRBD2	TRBV19	TRBJ2-7
TGTGCCAGCAGCGTAGTCCAGGGCGATGGCACTGAAGCTTTCTTT	CASSVVQGDGTEAFF	-	-	TRBV9	TRBJ1-1
TGTGCCAGCAGTGAATCTTACGGGAGCTATGGCTACACCTTC	CASSESYGSYGYTF	-	-	TRBV25-1	TRBJ1-2
TGTGCCAGCAGCCGAGGACTAGCGGGCACAGATACGCAGTATTTT	CASSRGLAGTDTQYF	-	TRBD2	TRBV14	TRBJ2-3
TGTGCCAGCAGCTTAGGGGGACTTCGGATCGGGGAGCTGTTTTTT	CASSLGGLRIGELFF	-	-	TRBV11-2	TRBJ2-2
TGTGCCAGCCGACAGTCGGGACACTCTGGAAACACCATATATTTT	CASRQSGHSGNTIYF	few	-	TRBV6-5	TRBJ1-3
TGTGCCAGCAGCCCGGACGAGGGGCTGGGCACTGAAGCTTTCTTT	CASSPDEGLGTEAFF	-	-	TRBV7-9	TRBJ1-1
TGTGCCAGCTCAGATGGCGTGACCTACGAGCAGTACTTC	CASSDGVTYEQYF	-	-	TRBV18	TRBJ2-7
TGTGCCAGTAGTGCGGGAAGTACTGAAGCTTTCTTT	CASSAGSTEAFF	-	-	TRBV19	TRBJ1-1
TGTGCCAGCAGCCCAGGGACAGGGGTGGGCTACACCTTC	CASSPGTGVGYTF	-	TRBD1	TRBV6-5	TRBJ1-2
TGTGCCAGCGGGTCGGGACAGAAGACTGAAGCTTTCTTT	CASGSGQKTEAFF	-	TRBD1	TRBV27	TRBJ1-1